These 19 T cell receptor beta chains originate from one sample sequenced in a study of T cells after yellow fever vaccination. TCRdb re-derived calls from the 5' RACE reads in MiXCR, one entry per CDR3 protein. This table holds 150,000 to 200,000 distinct CDR3 sequences, approximately 10% found once. This sample comprised CD8+ T cells sorted from PBMCs, obtained 15 days after the yellow fever booster vaccination. The receptor source for this set is a man younger than 35 who received the YFV17D yellow fever vaccine.

The chain is built from TRBV4-1 and TRBJ2-2, with 12 bases that match TRBD2. This CDR3 contains 17 residues. Germline V gene lookup returns CDR1 MGHRA and CDR2 YSYEKL. With 1 base clipped from V and 3 bases from J, the junction kept 3 bases outside the gene matches. DNA of the CDR3: TGCGCCAGCAGCCAAGCATGGACTAGCGGGGACACCGGGGAGCTGTTTTTT. Its protein is CASSQAWTSGDTGELFF.

The sample holds many counts of this clonotype. This chain uses TRBV20-1 with TRBJ2-1; D possibly corresponds to TRBD2 (6 bases). CDR3 length equals 16 residues. CDR1 DFQATT and CDR2 SNEGSKA come from the germline V gene (reference sequence). Trimming took 0 bases from V and 4 from J, leaving 16 bases between them. As DNA, the CDR3 is TGCAGTGCTAGAGATTATAAGCGGGCTACTTACAATGAGCAGTTCTTC. The encoded protein is CSARDYKRATYNEQFF.

This clonotype was counted ten times or more. V gene TRBV6-4 combines with J gene TRBJ2-2, with a weak D call TRBD1 (6 bases). V lost 6 bases and J 5 bases, leaving 13 bases between the germline ends. The CDR3 runs 14 residues. Germline assignment: CDR1 MRHNA and CDR2 SNTAGT. The CDR3 DNA reads TGTGCCAGCAGCCTCGGACAGTCAACCGGGGAGCTGTTTTTT. This gives the protein CASSLGQSTGELFF.

In this sample, this clonotype turned up a few times. This chain uses TRBV14 with TRBJ2-1; D not resolved. V lost 1 base, J lost 8 bases, and 12 bases lay in between. The germline gives CDR1 SGHDN, CDR2 FVKESK. The CDR3 covers 14 residues. The CDR3 DNA follows: TGTGCCAGCAGCCAAGCCCCTACTCTGGATGAGCAGTTCTTC. This gives the protein CASSQAPTLDEQFF.

This clonotype has a handful of counts. This chain joins TRBV7-2 and TRBJ2-3; tentative D call: TRBD2 (5 bases). With 3 bases removed from V and 2 bases from J, the gap between germline ends came to 18 bases. The CDR3 runs 17 residues. Germline V lookup: CDR1 SGHTA, CDR2 FQGNSA. CDR3 nucleotides: TGTGCCAGCAGCTTCAACGTCGTGGGAGCCGTCACAGATACGCAGTATTTT. It yields the protein CASSFNVVGAVTDTQYF.

The V and J genes are TRBV12-3 or TRBV12-4 and TRBJ2-1; D is undetermined. The V and J ends lost 7 bases and 8 bases respectively, with 18 bases between them. The CDR3 runs 14 residues. CDR3 region: CASTSWSESDEQFF. The CDR3 DNA sequence: TGTGCCAGCACCTCTTGGTCCGAGAGCGATGAGCAGTTCTTC.

This clonotype came up a few times. This chain connects TRBV30 to TRBJ1-1, with TRBD1 identical over 8 bases. The CDR3 is 17 amino acids. Germline values: CDR1 GTSNPN, CDR2 SVGIG (reference sequence). V dropped 3 bases and J dropped 0; count of bases not matched to a gene: 12. The CDR3: CAWSTTGVSAMNTEAFF. The CDR3 DNA is TGTGCCTGGAGCACGACAGGGGTTAGTGCAATGAACACTGAAGCTTTCTTT.

This clonotype was seen a handful of times. V and J are TRBV7-9 and TRBJ2-5; D gene ambiguous. The CDR3 sequence is 12 residues long. Between the trimmed V and J ends, which lost 5 bases and 6 bases, there was a span of 10 bases. CDR1 and CDR2 from the germline V gene are SEHNR and FQNEAQ (reference sequence). CDR3 nucleotide sequence: TGTGCCAGCAGCGACCTCCGAAAGACCCAGTACTTC. It yields the protein CASSDLRKTQYF. Drawing the rest from reference TRBV7-9 and TRBJ2-5, the complete variable domain is DTGVSQNPRHKITKRGQNVTFRCDPISEHNRLYWYRQTLGQGPEFLTYFQNEAQLEKSRLLSDRFSAERPKGSFSTLEIQRTEQGDSAMYLCASSDLRKTQYFGPGTRLLVL.

This clonotype showed up just a few times. This rearrangement joins TRBV11-1 to TRBJ2-5; 8 nucleotides align to TRBD1. With V trimmed by 2 bases and J by 4 bases, 6 bases remained unmatched. The CDR3 consists of 15 residues. Germline CDR1 SGHAT, CDR2 FQDESV (reference sequence). The chain's CDR3 is CASSLIHRGRETQYF. The CDR3, as DNA: TGTGCCAGCAGCTTAATTCACAGGGGGAGAGAGACCCAGTACTTC.

This chain joins TRBV6-1 and TRBJ1-1; TRBD1 might be the D (5 bases). CDR1 MNHNS and CDR2 SASEGT come from the germline V gene. V was cut by 5 bases and J by 4 bases, with 11 bases left in between. The CDR3 is 13 amino acids. CDR3 loop: CASSRLRGTEAFF. CDR3 sequence (DNA): TGTGCCAGCAGTCGTCTAAGGGGCACTGAAGCTTTCTTT.

The chain has TRBV2 and TRBJ2-5; no reliable D call. The CDR3 is made up of 15 amino acids. Germline CDR1 is SNHLY and CDR2 is FYNNEI. V was shortened by 5 bases and J by 3 bases, with 16 bases between the two germline ends. DNA of the CDR3: TGTGCCAGCAGTCACCGCACCACAACCAAAGAGACCCAGTACTTC. Protein: CASSHRTTTKETQYF.

V and J are TRBV4-1 and TRBJ1-5; D is unclear. CDR1 and CDR2 (germline): MGHRA, YSYEKL. The CDR3 is 15 amino acids. Trimming shortened V by 4 bases and J by 0 bases, and 10 bases separated the two germline ends. Here the CDR3 DNA reads TGCGCCAGCAGCCTCGCCACGCATAGCAATCAGCCCCAGCATTTT. This sequence encodes CASSLATHSNQPQHF.

This clonotype was recorded a few times. This chain connects TRBV9 to TRBJ1-5; D remains unclear. This CDR3 contains 14 residues. From germline, CDR1 is SGDLS and CDR2 YYNGEE. Trimming took 2 bases from V and 4 from J, leaving 10 bases between them. CDR3 sequence reads: CASSVHGGNQPQHF. CDR3 nucleotide sequence: TGTGCCAGCAGCGTGCATGGCGGTAATCAGCCCCAGCATTTT.

This chain joins TRBV7-8 and TRBJ1-4; D gene ambiguous. Trimming removed 5 bases from V and 7 bases from J, with 14 bases in between. The CDR3 contains 14 residues. Looked up from germline, CDR1 is SGHVS and CDR2 is FQNEAQ. In DNA form, the CDR3 reads TGTGCCAGCAGCCCGCCACAAGGAACTGAAAAACTGTTTTTT. Translated: CASSPPQGTEKLFF.

This clonotype came up a few times. The chain recombines TRBV4-3 with TRBJ2-2; 10 bases map to TRBD2. The CDR3 is 19 residues long. Germline assignment: CDR1 LGHNA and CDR2 YSLEER. After removal of 5 bases from V and 2 bases from J, the junction contained 14 bases not matched to a gene. DNA for the CDR3: TGCGCCAGCAGCTTACCGGAACCTAGCGGGGGACGAAACACCGGGGAGCTGTTTTTT. Translating gives CASSLPEPSGGRNTGELFF.

This clonotype was picked up a small number of times. The V gene is TRBV20-1, the J gene TRBJ2-7, with TRBD2 identical over 7 bases. The germline gives CDR1 DFQATT, CDR2 SNEGSKA (reference sequence). The CDR3 totals 14 residues. Germline trimming cut 6 bases from V and 0 bases from J; bases unmatched to any gene: 8. CDR3 residues: CSALGRESSYEQYV. For the CDR3, the DNA is TGCAGTGCCCTTGGGAGGGAGAGCTCCTACGAGCAGTACGTC.

The table lists this clonotype with many counts. The chain employs TRBV4-1 and TRBJ2-1, with TRBD2 matching 10 bases. Trimming at V came to 5 bases and at J to 3 bases, leaving 7 bases not matched to a gene. The CDR3 is made up of 16 amino acids. The germline V gene encodes CDR1 MGHRA and CDR2 YSYEKL. CDR3 sequence reads: CASSLFSGGIYNEQFF. The CDR3 DNA reads as TGCGCCAGCAGCTTGTTTAGCGGGGGGATCTACAATGAGCAGTTCTTC.

The CDR3, as DNA: TGTGCCAGCAGCGGGGACAGCCCGGTCGAGCAGTACTTC. Encoded protein: CASSGDSPVEQYF. The chain uses TRBV21-1 and TRBJ2-7; the DNA was not compared with TRBD1, the D call given in the table. TRBV21-1 represents a pseudogene. The CDR3 contains 13 residues.

This clonotype was seen many times. J is TRBJ2-7 and V is TRBV28; weak D call: TRBD1 (6 bases). The germline V gene has CDR1 MDHEN and CDR2 SYDVKM. CDR3 length: 16 residues. Between the trimmed V and J ends, which lost 5 bases and 0 bases, there was a span of 17 bases. CDR3 DNA: TGTGCCAGCAGTCCGTACAGGGCCGTAAGCTCCTACGAGCAGTACGTC. Translating gives CASSPYRAVSSYEQYV.